This TCR beta chain is drawn from a study of identical twins. TCRdb re-analysed the 5' RACE reads in MiXCR, keeping a single row per CDR3 protein. Among 400,000 to 500,000 distinct CDR3 sequences listed, less than 20% were seen once. The germline CDR1 and CDR2 sequences are SGHTA and FQGTGA. This CDR3 is 15 amino acids long. V gave up 5 bases and J gave up 4 bases; unmatched junction bases: 9. The sample taken for sequencing was naive T cells sorted from blood. The V and J genes are TRBV7-3 and TRBJ1-2; 8 nucleotides line up with TRBD1. The TCR was taken from a man in his fifties or sixties in good health. This chain's CDR3 is CASSPSGQGGYGYTF. In DNA form, the CDR3 reads TGTGCCAGCAGCCCCTCCGGACAGGGTGGCTATGGCTACACCTTC.